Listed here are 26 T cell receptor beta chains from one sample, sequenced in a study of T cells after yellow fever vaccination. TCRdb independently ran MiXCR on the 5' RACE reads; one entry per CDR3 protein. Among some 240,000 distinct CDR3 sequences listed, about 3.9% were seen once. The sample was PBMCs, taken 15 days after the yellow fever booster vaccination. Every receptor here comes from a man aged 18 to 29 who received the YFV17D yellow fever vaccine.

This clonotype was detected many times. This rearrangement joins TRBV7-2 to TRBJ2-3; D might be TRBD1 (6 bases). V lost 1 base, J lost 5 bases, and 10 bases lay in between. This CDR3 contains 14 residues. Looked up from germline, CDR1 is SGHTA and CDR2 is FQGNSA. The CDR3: CASSLDPGVDTQYF. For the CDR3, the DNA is TGTGCCAGCAGCTTAGACCCAGGGGTAGATACGCAGTATTTT.

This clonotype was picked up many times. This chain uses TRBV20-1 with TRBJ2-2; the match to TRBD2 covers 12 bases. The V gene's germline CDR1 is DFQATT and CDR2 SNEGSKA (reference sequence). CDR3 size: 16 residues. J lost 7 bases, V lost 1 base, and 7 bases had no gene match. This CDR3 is CSARGLAGAWGGELFF. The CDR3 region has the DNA TGCAGTGCTAGAGGACTAGCGGGGGCCTGGGGCGGGGAGCTGTTTTTT.

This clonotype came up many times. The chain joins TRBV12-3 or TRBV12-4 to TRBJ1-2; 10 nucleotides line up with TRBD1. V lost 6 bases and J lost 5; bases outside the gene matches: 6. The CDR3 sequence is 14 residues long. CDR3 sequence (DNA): TGTGCCAGCAGCCGACAGGGGGCGCAATATGGCTACACCTTC. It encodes CASSRQGAQYGYTF.

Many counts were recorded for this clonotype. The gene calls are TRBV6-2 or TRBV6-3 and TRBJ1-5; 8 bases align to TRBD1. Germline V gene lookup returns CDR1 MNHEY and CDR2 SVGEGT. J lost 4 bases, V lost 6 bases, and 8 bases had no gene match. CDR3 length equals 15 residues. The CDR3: CASRGGQDGNQPQHF. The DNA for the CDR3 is TGTGCCAGCAGAGGGGGACAGGATGGGAATCAGCCCCAGCATTTT.

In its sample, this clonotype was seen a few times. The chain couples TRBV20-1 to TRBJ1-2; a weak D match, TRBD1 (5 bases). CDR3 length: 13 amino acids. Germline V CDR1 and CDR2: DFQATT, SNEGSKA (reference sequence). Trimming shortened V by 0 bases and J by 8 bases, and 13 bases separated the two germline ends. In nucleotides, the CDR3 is TGCAGTGCTAGAGAGTGGGGTCAGGGCGGCTACACCTTC. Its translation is CSAREWGQGGYTF.

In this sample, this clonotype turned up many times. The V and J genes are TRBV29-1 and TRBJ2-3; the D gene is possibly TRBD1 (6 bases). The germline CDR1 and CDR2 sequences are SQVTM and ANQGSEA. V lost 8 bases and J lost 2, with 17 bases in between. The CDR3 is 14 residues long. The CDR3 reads CSYLTGSATDTQYF. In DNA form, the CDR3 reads TGCAGCTACCTGACAGGCTCGGCCACAGATACGCAGTATTTT.

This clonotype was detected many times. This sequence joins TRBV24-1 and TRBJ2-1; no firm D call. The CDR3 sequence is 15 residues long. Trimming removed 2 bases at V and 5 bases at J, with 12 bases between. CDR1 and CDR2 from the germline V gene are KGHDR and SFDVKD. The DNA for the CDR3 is TGTGCCACCAGTGATTATGGCTCAGCTAACAATGAGCAGTTCTTC. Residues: CATSDYGSANNEQFF.

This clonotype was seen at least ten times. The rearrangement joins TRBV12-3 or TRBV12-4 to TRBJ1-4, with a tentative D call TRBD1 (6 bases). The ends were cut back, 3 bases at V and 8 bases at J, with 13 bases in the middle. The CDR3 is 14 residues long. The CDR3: CASSFIRGREKLFF. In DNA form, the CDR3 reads TGTGCCAGCAGTTTTATCAGGGGTAGGGAAAAACTGTTTTTT.

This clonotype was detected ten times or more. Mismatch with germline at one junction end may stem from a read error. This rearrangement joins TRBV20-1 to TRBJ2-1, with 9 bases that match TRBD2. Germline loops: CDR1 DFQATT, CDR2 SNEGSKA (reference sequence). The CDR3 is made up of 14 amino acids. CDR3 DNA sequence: TGCAGTGCTCGGGCTCCCGGGACTAGCTATGGTGAGGGCTTC. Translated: CSARAPGTSYGEGF.

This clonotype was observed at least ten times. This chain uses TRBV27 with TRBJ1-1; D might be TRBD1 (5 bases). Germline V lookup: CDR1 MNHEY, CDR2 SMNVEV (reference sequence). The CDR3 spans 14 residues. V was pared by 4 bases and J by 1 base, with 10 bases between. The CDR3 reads CASSWGGANTEAFF. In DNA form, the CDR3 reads TGTGCCAGCAGTTGGGGGGGAGCGAACACTGAAGCTTTCTTT.

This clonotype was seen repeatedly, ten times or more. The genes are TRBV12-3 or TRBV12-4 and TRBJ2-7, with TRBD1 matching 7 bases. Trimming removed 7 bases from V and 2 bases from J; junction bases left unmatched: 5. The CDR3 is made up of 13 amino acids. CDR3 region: CASTDRVTYEQYF. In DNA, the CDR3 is TGTGCCAGCACCGACAGGGTAACCTACGAGCAGTACTTC.

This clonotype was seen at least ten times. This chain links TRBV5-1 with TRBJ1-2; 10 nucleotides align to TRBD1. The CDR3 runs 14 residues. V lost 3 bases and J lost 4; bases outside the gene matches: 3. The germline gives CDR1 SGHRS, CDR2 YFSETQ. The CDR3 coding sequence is TGCGCCAGCAGCTCGGACAGGGGGATCTATGGCTACACCTTC. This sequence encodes CASSSDRGIYGYTF.

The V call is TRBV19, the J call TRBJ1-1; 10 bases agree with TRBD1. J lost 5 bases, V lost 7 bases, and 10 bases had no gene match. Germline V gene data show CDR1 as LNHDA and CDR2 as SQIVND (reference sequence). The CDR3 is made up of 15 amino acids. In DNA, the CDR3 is TGTGCCAGTATTCCCGGGACAGGGGTGATGACTGAAGCTTTCTTT. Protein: CASIPGTGVMTEAFF.

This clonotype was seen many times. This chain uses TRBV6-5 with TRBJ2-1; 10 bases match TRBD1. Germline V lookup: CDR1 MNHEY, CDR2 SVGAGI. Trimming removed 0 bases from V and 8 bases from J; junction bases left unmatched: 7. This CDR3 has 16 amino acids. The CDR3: CASSYSPGQGKHEQFF. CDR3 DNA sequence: TGTGCCAGCAGTTACTCTCCGGGACAGGGGAAACATGAGCAGTTCTTC.

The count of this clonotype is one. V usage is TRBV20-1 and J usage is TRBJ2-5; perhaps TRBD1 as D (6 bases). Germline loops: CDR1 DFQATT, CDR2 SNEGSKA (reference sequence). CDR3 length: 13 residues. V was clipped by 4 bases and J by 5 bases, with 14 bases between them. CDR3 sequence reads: CSAMRDRRETQYF. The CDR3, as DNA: TGCAGTGCTATGCGAGACAGGCGGGAGACCCAGTACTTC.

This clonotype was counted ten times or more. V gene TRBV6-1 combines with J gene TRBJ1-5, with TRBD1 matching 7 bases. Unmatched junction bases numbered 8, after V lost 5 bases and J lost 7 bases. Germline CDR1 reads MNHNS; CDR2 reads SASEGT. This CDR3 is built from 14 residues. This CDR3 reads CASSPTGLSQPQHF. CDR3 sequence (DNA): TGTGCCAGCAGTCCGACAGGGTTGAGCCAGCCCCAGCATTTT.

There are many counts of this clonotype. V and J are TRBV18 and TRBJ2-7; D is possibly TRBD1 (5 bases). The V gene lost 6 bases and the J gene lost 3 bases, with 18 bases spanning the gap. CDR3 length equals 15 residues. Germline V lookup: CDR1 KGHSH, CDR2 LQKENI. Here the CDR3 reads CASSPKDTLLYEQYV. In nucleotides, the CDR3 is TGTGCCAGCTCGCCCAAGGACACTCTTCTCTACGAGCAGTACGTC.

The DNA for the CDR3 is TGTGCCAGCTCACCACCCCTCGGTTACAATGAGCAGTTCTTC. It specifies CASSPPLGYNEQFF. This chain uses TRBV18 with TRBJ2-1; D is unresolved. V shed 0 bases and J shed 4 bases, with 7 bases lying between them. Germline lookup yields CDR1 KGHSH and CDR2 LQKENI. This CDR3 region has 14 residues.

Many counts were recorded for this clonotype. CDR3 protein: CRGTGIGSYGYTF. The CDR3 DNA reads as TGCAGAGGGACAGGGATTGGGTCCTATGGCTACACCTTC. This chain uses TRBV20-1 with TRBJ1-2, with 9 bases aligning to TRBD1. The CDR3 is made up of 13 amino acids. The V gene's germline CDR1 is DFQATT and CDR2 SNEGSKA (reference sequence).

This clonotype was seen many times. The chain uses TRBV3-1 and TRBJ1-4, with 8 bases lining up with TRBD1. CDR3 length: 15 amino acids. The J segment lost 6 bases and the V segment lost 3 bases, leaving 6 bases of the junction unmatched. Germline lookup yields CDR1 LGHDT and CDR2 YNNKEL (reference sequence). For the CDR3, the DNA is TGTGCCAGCAGCCATTCCGGGACAGGTCATGAAAAACTGTTTTTT. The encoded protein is CASSHSGTGHEKLFF.

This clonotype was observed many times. The CDR3 region is CASFFSGTGLGEQYF. In nucleotides, the CDR3 is TGTGCCAGCTTTTTCTCCGGGACAGGGTTAGGCGAGCAGTACTTC. The chain couples TRBV12-3 or TRBV12-4 to TRBJ2-7; TRBD1 matches 9 bases. The CDR3 loop spans 15 amino acids. V shed 8 bases, J shed 6 bases, and the junction held 14 bases outside the gene matches.

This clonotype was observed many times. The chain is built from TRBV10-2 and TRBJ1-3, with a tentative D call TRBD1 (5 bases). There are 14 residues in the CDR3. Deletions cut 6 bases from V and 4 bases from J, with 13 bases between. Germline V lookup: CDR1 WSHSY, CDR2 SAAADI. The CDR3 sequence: CASRGDVYGNTIYF. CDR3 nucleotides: TGCGCCAGCAGAGGGGACGTCTACGGAAACACCATATATTTT.

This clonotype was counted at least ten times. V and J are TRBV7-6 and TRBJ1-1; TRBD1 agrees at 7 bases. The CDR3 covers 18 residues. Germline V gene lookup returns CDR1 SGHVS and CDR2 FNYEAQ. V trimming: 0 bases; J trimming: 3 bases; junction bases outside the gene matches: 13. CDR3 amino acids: CASSLAPENRGYHTEAFF. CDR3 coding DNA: TGTGCCAGCAGCTTAGCCCCCGAGAACAGGGGATATCACACTGAAGCTTTCTTT.

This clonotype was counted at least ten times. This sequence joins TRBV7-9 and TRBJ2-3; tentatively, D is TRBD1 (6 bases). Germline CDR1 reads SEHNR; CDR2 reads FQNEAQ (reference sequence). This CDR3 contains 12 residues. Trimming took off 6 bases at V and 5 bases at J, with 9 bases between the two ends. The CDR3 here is CASRGAGDTQYF. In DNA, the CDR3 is TGTGCCAGCAGGGGGGCGGGAGATACGCAGTATTTT.

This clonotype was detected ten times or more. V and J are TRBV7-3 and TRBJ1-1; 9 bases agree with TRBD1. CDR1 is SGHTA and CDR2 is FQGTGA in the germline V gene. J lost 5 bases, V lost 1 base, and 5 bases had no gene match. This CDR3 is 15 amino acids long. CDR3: CASSLSSTGGTEAFF. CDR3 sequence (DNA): TGTGCCAGCAGCTTAAGTTCGACAGGGGGTACTGAAGCTTTCTTT. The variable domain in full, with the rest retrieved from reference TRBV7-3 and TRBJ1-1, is GAGVSQTPSNKVTEKGKYVELRCDPISGHTALYWYRQSLGQGPEFLIYFQGTGAADDSGLPNDRFFAVRPEGSVSTLKIQRTERGDSAVYLCASSLSSTGGTEAFFGQGTRLTVV.

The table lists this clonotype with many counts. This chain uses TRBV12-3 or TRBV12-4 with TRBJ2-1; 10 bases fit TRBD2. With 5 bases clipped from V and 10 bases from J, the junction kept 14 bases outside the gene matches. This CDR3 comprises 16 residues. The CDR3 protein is CASSPFGSGGAQEQFF. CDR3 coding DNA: TGTGCCAGCAGTCCATTCGGGAGCGGGGGGGCGCAGGAGCAGTTCTTC.